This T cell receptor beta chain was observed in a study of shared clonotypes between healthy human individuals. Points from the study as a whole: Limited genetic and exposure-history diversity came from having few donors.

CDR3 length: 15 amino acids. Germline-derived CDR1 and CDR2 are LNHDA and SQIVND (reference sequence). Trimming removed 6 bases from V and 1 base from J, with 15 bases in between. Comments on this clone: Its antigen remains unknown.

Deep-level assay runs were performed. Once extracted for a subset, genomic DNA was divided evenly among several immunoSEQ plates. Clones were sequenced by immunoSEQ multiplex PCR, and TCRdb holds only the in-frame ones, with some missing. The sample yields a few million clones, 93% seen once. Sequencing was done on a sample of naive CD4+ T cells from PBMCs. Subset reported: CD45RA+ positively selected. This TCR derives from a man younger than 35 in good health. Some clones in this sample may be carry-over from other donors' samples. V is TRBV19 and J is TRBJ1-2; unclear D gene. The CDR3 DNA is TGTGCCAGTAGGCCTGCCGGCAAGTTTAACTATGGCTACACCTTC. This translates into CASRPAGKFNYGYTF.